The clone carrying this T cell receptor (beta chain) was found once. Its antigen is currently unknown. The authors ran a second PCR of about 6 to 11 cycles using a sample-barcoded 5' primer and a J-beta primer mix. Every single cDNA molecule received a tag from a template-switch adaptor with 12 random nucleotides. TCRdb recomputed calls from the 5' RACE reads with MiXCR, one row per CDR3 protein. The table lists fewer than 750,000 distinct CDR3 sequences, roughly 48% of them singletons. The data are from a study of blood T cells in healthy people across ages. Study context: Per two T cells, template switching captured roughly one barcoded beta molecule. Study-level findings and limits: The donors' CMV status was not determined, possibly confounding changes in expanded clonotypes.

The germline CDR1 and CDR2 sequences are MNHEY and SVGEGT. The CDR3 has 14 residues. The V end lost 9 bases, the J end lost 4 bases, and 18 bases lay between the germline ends. The chain carries TRBV6-2 or TRBV6-3 and TRBJ1-1; D is undetermined. Sample: blood. The receptor's source is an elderly man in good health. This CDR3 is CARETRWRGTEAFF. DNA of the CDR3: TGTGCCAGGGAGACCCGGTGGCGGGGCACTGAAGCTTTCTTT.